This T cell receptor (beta chain) was retrieved from a study of blood T cell repertoires in COVID-19. Germline CDR1 MNHNY, CDR2 SVGAGI (reference sequence). The CDR3 length is 16 residues. Germline trimming cut 7 bases from V and 3 bases from J; bases unmatched to any gene: 14. The table came from immunoSEQ multiplex PCR; TCRdb's copy has only in-frame clones and leaves some out. The sample has 88,000 or so clones, almost 85% seen once. Sequenced sample: peripheral blood. The J gene is TRBJ1-2, the V gene TRBV6-6; TRBD1 aligns across 7 bases. The sequence was collected from a man of 80 years or more with acute or convalescent COVID-19. The CDR3 sequence: CASKDPGQGEYYGYTF. The CDR3 nucleotides read TGTGCCAGCAAAGACCCGGGGCAGGGGGAATACTATGGCTACACCTTC.